This T cell receptor beta chain derives from a study of blood T cell repertoires in COVID-19. The V and J ends lost 1 base and 5 bases respectively, with 8 bases between them. Per the germline V gene, CDR1 is SGHAT and CDR2 is FQNNGV. The CDR3 runs 13 residues. Authors' processing steps: Estimation of nucleated cell counts relied on the amplification of reference gene primers. Data came from immunoSEQ multiplex PCR; TCRdb stores just in-frame clones and leaves some out. V, J and clone size are those of that table, while D and trimming were read from the DNA. The sample includes about 210,000 clones, about 85% seen only once; the top ten take approximately 0.9%. This clone was found a few times.

The chain combines TRBV11-2 with TRBJ1-1; TRBD1 might be the D (5 bases). The sequence was collected from a man aged 55 to 69 with COVID-19, enrolled during active disease. Sequencing input: peripheral blood. CDR3 amino acids: CASSLAGRTEAFF. The CDR3 DNA reads as TGTGCCAGCAGCTTAGCAGGGAGGACTGAAGCTTTCTTT.